This paragraph reports one TCR beta chain. This clone was counted once. Its antigen specificity is not known. Base qualities are not recorded, but no much larger clone differs from it by a single base. These data come from a study of blood T cell repertoires in COVID-19 (TCRdb year 2020). Turning to the overall study: Collaborator samples came from the United States, Italy and Spain and covered acute and convalescent phases of COVID-19. A freely available public database, intended as a resource for researchers studying the immune response to SARS-CoV-2, is where the repertoires were released. Where HLA class I and class II types were available, the types were taken from metadata supplied by the sample provider, not from assay-based typing. The samples were drawn from two sources: the first 160 participants of the ongoing ImmuneRACE study, and over 950 subjects contributed by 6 global collaborators. Subjects who had been exposed to COVID-19, were actively infected with it, or had recovered from it provided the deeply sampled blood TCRbeta repertoires that made up the dataset. The prospective study material was composed of cDNA or gDNA derived from T cells, B-cell-depleted T cells, or PBMCs. Sample metadata almost always included a de-identified subject ID, COVID-19 status, age in years and sex.

Participants in the prospective study were aged about 18 to 95 years, lived in 24 United States geographic areas, and enrolled through a virtual design. In the prospective study, cohorts were assigned on the basis of participant-reported clinical history obtained from a screening survey and a study questionnaire. In the prospective study, whole blood, serum and a nasopharyngeal or oropharyngeal swab were collected from each participant by mobile phlebotomists. Over an approximately 2-month period, participants in the prospective study had the option of providing additional blood draws and questionnaires. Before DNA extraction, blood samples from the prospective study were shipped at room temperature or frozen. Study-wide findings and limitations: The quantity of clinical and demographic metadata differed by source and by participant and was supplied without curation.

TCRbeta CDR3 regions were amplified from genomic DNA using the immunoSEQ Assay, a bias-controlled multiplex PCR. In the paper's pipeline: Within the assay, amplification of reference gene primers was used to estimate how many nucleated cells each sample contained. To quantify the absolute abundance of each unique TCRbeta CDR3 rearrangement, sequence reads were collapsed and filtered. For each sample, productive Simpson clonality was calculated as the square root of Simpson's diversity index over productive rearrangements. As stored in TCRdb, this immuneACCESS dataset retains in-frame rearrangements with V and J assigned. A fraction of the clones does not appear; measured against another copy, unresolved V genes explain less than half of the discrepancy, and the remainder lacks a known reason. V and J calls and clone size come straight from that table; D and trimming were deduced from the DNA. A total of 300,000 to 350,000 clones appear in this sample, just over 85% of them only once. The top ten clonotypes cover around 4% of the sample.

V is clipped by 5 bases and J by 8 bases, and the sequence between their germline boundaries is 14 bases long. Taken from cysteine to phenylalanine, the CDR3 has 13 residues. Solely the CDR3 DNA is kept, with 39 bases framed from the first base. The germline V gene supplies CDR1 SGHTA and CDR2 FQGTGA. The receptor chain draws on TRBV7-3 and TRBJ2-3, with TRBD1 tentatively as D gene (5 bases match). The clonotype originates from a woman aged 40 to 49 with acute COVID-19. The sample was PBMCs or T cells enriched from blood (not recorded which). DNA sequence: TGTGCCAGCAGCATAGGGGCAAAGGGTACGCAGTATTTT. This codes for CASSIGAKGTQYF.